This TCR beta chain was found in a study of T cell responses to AZD1222 COVID-19 vaccine. This clone has more than one count but fewer than ten. Antigen specificity is unknown. Assay: immunoSEQ multiplex PCR; the TCRdb copy retains only in-frame clones and omits some. The data show around 140,000 clones, approximately 92% seen once. Study outcomes and limitations: Donors were chiefly white British, with a greater number of females, and clonal diversity was perhaps underestimated.

CDR3 length equals 13 residues. Trimming left V 7 bases short and J 2 bases short, with 12 bases between. Germline CDR1 MNHEY, CDR2 SVGAGI. This sample comprised peripheral blood, obtained 28 days after the second AZD1222 dose. The chain carries TRBV6-5 and TRBJ2-7; possible D gene TRBD2, 6 bases. This TCR derives from an adult who received the AZD1222 COVID-19 vaccine. The CDR3, as DNA: TGTGCCAGCAAGGCAGGACTACCCTACGAGCAGTACTTC. Residues: CASKAGLPYEQYF.